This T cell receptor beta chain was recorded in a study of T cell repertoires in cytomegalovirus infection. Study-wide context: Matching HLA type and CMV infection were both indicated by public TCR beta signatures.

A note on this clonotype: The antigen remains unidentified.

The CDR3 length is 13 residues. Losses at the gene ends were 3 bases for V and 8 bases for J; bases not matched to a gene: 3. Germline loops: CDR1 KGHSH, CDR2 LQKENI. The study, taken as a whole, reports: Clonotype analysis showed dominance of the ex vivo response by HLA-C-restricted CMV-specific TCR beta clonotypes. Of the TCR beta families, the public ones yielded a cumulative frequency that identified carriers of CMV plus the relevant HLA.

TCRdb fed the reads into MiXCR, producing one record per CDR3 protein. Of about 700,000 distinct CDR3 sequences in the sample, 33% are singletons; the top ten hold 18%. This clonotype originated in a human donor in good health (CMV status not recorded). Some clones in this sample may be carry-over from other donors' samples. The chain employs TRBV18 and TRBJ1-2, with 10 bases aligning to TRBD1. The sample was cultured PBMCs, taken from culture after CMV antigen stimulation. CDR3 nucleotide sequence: TGTGCCAGCTCACCGACAGGGGGCCTGGGCTACACCTTC. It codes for CASSPTGGLGYTF. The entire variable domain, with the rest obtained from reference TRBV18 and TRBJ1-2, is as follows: NAGVMQNPRHLVRRRGQEARLRCSPMKGHSHVYWYRQLPEEGLKFMVYLQKENIIDESGMPKERFSAEFPKEGPSILRIQQVVRGDSAAYFCASSPTGGLGYTFGSGTRLTVV.